The T cell receptor (beta chain) under discussion was sequenced for a study of blood T cell repertoires in COVID-19. Study information: Samples came from the United States, Italy and Spain, spanning acute and convalescent COVID-19. PBMCs, B-cell-depleted T cells, or T cells were the source of the cDNA or gDNA that made up the material.

Original data processing: Estimation of nucleated cell counts relied on the amplification of reference gene primers. TCRdb's table, derived via immunoSEQ multiplex PCR, lists solely in-frame clones and lacks some. The V and J calls and clone size come from that table; D and trimming were worked out from the DNA. The table includes about 45,000 clones, 80% detected once. The CDR3 sequence is 17 residues long. Germline CDR1 is SEHNR and CDR2 is FQNEAQ (reference sequence). V dropped 5 bases and J dropped 3 bases, with 21 bases sitting between them. The chain joins TRBV7-9 to TRBJ2-3, with D maybe TRBD2 (5 bases). The source of this sequence is a man in his 70s with acute or convalescent COVID-19. The sequenced material came from peripheral blood. The CDR3 DNA reads as TGTGCCAGCAGCCCCCTAACACGGCGGGCCTATACAGATACGCAGTATTTT. Residues: CASSPLTRRAYTDTQYF.